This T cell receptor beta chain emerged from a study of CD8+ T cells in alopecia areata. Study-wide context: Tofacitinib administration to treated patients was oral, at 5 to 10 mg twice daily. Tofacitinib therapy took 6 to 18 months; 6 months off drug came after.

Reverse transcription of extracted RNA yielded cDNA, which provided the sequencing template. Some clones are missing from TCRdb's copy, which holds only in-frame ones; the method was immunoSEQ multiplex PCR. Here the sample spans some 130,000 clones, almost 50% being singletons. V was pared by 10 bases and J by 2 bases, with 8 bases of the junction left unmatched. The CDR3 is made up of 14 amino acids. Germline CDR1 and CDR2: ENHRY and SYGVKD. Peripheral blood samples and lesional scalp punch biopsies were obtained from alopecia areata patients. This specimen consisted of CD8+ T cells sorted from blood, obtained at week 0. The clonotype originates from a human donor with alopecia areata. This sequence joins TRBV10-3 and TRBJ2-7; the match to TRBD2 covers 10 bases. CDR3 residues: CATEGLAGAYEQYF. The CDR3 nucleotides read TGTGCCACAGAGGGGCTAGCGGGGGCCTACGAGCAGTACTTC.